One sample yielded the 31 T cell receptor beta chains listed below, sequenced in a study of post-analysis software for immune sequencing data. General study results and limits: When patients were compared with controls, 4 or 5 TRBV segments were more frequent, TRBV5-6, TRBV5-1 and TRBV20-1 among them.

Prepared libraries of TCR beta cDNA carried unique molecular identifiers. MiXCR was run by TCRdb on the PCR reads, yielding one entry per CDR3 protein. The data hold 180,000 or so distinct CDR3 sequences, with around 30% observed a single time. Their target antigens are unknown. Sequenced sample: blood. The receptors were gathered from a girl aged 2 to 17 with multiple sclerosis.

This clonotype was recorded at least ten times. The DNA of the CDR3 is TGTGCCAGCAGTTTTTGGGGGAATTATGGCGACAATGAGCAGTTCTTC. Translating gives CASSFWGNYGDNEQFF. This chain links TRBV12-3 or TRBV12-4 with TRBJ2-1; D may be TRBD1 or TRBD2 (5 bases each). The germline V and J ends were trimmed by 3 bases and 5 bases, with 17 bases remaining between them. The CDR3 has 16 amino acids.

This clonotype was seen repeatedly, ten times or more. The chain is built from TRBV20-1 and TRBJ1-5; D remains unclear. V lost 3 bases to trimming and J lost 4 bases, with 7 bases between them. Germline assignment: CDR1 DFQATT and CDR2 SNEGSKA (reference sequence). CDR3 length: 12 residues. CDR3 sequence (DNA): TGCAGTGCTAGGTGGGGTAATCAGCCCCAGCATTTT. It yields the protein CSARWGNQPQHF.

This clonotype showed up just a few times. This could be a read error, since a much larger clone is one nucleotide away. V is TRBV28 and J is TRBJ2-5; D remains unclear. This CDR3 comprises 14 residues. V was pared by 4 bases and J by 3 bases, with 12 bases between. In germline, CDR1 is MDHEN, CDR2 SYDVKM. CDR3 coding DNA: TGTGCCAGCAGTTGGTGGTCAGAAAAAGAGACCCAGTACTTC. Translation gives CASSWWSEKETQYF.

The table lists this clonotype with many counts. This chain uses TRBV3-1 with TRBJ2-5, with D tentatively TRBD1 (5 bases). Germline values: CDR1 LGHDT, CDR2 YNNKEL (reference sequence). The CDR3 spans 16 residues. The V end lost 0 bases, the J end lost 3 bases, and 14 bases lay between the germline ends. CDR3 nucleotide sequence: TGTGCCAGCAGCCAAGATGGCGACAAAGGGGAAGAGACCCAGTACTTC. This gives the protein CASSQDGDKGEETQYF.

This chain joins TRBV27 and TRBJ2-5; D is unresolved. The tail of the sequence fits TRBJ2-7 better, so the J call may be wrong. Germline V lookup: CDR1 MNHEY, CDR2 SMNVEV (reference sequence). The CDR3 is 12 amino acids. The CDR3 loop is CASSPRYGEQYF. CDR3 bases: TGTGCCAGCAGTCCACGGTACGGCGAGCAGTACTTC.

This clonotype was seen ten or more times. This chain uses TRBV5-1 with TRBJ2-1, with D possibly TRBD1 on 7 matching bases. The CDR3 loop spans 18 amino acids. Trimming cost V 1 base and J 2 bases, with 19 bases left between them. The germline CDR1 and CDR2 sequences are SGHRS and YFSETQ. The CDR3: CASSLKRGRLVAYNEQFF. The CDR3 nucleotides are TGCGCCAGCAGCTTGAAGAGGGGGCGACTAGTGGCCTACAATGAGCAGTTCTTC. The complete variable domain, with remaining parts taken from reference TRBV5-1 and TRBJ2-1, reads KAGVTQTPRYLIKTRGQQVTLSCSPISGHRSVSWYQQTPGQGLQFLFEYFSETQRNKGNFPGRFSGRQFSNSRSEMNVSTLELGDSALYLCASSLKRGRLVAYNEQFFGPGTRLTVL.

This clonotype was seen once. A clone one base away is much larger, so this may be a read error. The chain carries TRBV12-3 or TRBV12-4 and TRBJ2-5, with TRBD2 matching 9 bases. The CDR3 is made up of 14 amino acids. J lost 13 bases, V lost 2 bases, and 11 bases had no gene match. CDR3 coding DNA: TGTGCCAGCAGTTTATGGCGGGAGGGCTACGAGCGGTACTTC. Amino acids: CASSLWREGYERYF.

In this sample, this clonotype turned up many times. The chain carries TRBV20-1 and TRBJ2-5; D might be TRBD1 (6 bases). The V gene's germline CDR1 is DFQATT and CDR2 SNEGSKA (reference sequence). The CDR3 has 15 residues. Trimming cost V 2 bases and J 2 bases, with 15 bases left between them. The CDR3 spells CSARNWDIPQETQYF. The CDR3 DNA is TGCAGTGCTAGAAACTGGGACATCCCTCAAGAGACCCAGTACTTC.

This clonotype was seen many times. The chain is built from TRBV7-6 and TRBJ2-7; 8 nucleotides match TRBD1. Germline assignment: CDR1 SGHVS and CDR2 FNYEAQ. With V trimmed by 5 bases and J by 4 bases, 10 bases remained unmatched. The CDR3 extends over 15 amino acids. For the CDR3, the DNA is TGTGCCAGCAGCCTACACCAAGGACAGGGTTACGAGCAGTACTTC. Translated, it gives CASSLHQGQGYEQYF.

At least ten counts were recorded for this clonotype. The rearrangement uses TRBV6-1 and TRBJ1-6; 9 bases agree with TRBD1. The germline V gene encodes CDR1 MNHNS and CDR2 SASEGT. After removal of 2 bases from V and 8 bases from J, the junction contained 10 bases not matched to a gene. The CDR3 is made up of 17 amino acids. The CDR3 here is CASSETGGANLDSPLHF. The CDR3 DNA reads TGTGCCAGCAGTGAAACAGGGGGCGCGAACCTGGATTCACCCCTCCACTTT.

The J gene is TRBJ1-2, the V gene TRBV20-1, with TRBD1 matching over 10 bases. CDR3 size: 15 residues. Losses at the gene ends were 0 bases for V and 7 bases for J; bases not matched to a gene: 8. CDR1 and CDR2 from the germline V gene are DFQATT and SNEGSKA (reference sequence). The CDR3 coding sequence is TGCAGTGCTAGAGATCGGGGCGGGACAGGGGCTGGCTACACCTTC. Translation: CSARDRGGTGAGYTF.

The gene calls are TRBV21-1 and TRBJ2-3; the table's TRBD1 call for D was not verified on the DNA. TRBV21-1 is termed a pseudogene. CDR3 length: 16 amino acids. CDR3 DNA sequence: TGTGCCAGCAGCTTCCGCCGACAGGGTGACACAGATACGCAGTATTTT. Its protein product is CASSFRRQGDTDTQYF.

This clonotype was counted between two and nine times. V usage is TRBV7-9 and J usage is TRBJ2-3, with D uncertain. Trimming cost V 3 bases and J 0 bases, with 7 bases left between them. This CDR3 has 14 amino acids. Germline V gene data show CDR1 as SEHNR and CDR2 as FQNEAQ (reference sequence). CDR3 nucleotides: TGTGCCAGCAGCTTTGGCTATAGCACAGATACGCAGTATTTT. It is translated as CASSFGYSTDTQYF.

A few counts support this clonotype. The J gene is TRBJ2-3, the V gene TRBV30; 9 bases are shared with TRBD1. The J segment lost 4 bases and the V segment lost 3 bases, leaving 2 bases of the junction unmatched. This CDR3 is 13 amino acids long. Germline V gives CDR1 GTSNPN, CDR2 SVGIG (reference sequence). The CDR3 DNA follows: TGTGCCTGGAGCACAGGGGGCGCAGATACGCAGTATTTT. Translated: CAWSTGGADTQYF.

The rearrangement links TRBV5-1 to TRBJ2-2; 8 positions agree with TRBD1. Trimming took 2 bases from V and 5 from J; bases not matched to a gene: 11. Germline V lookup: CDR1 SGHRS, CDR2 YFSETQ. The CDR3 consists of 17 residues. The CDR3 DNA sequence: TGCGCCAGCAGCTTACGTAGAGGACAGGGAAATACCGGGGAGCTGTTTTTT. The encoded protein is CASSLRRGQGNTGELFF.

At least ten counts were recorded for this clonotype. This CDR3 is CASSSTTGTSYEQYF. The DNA for the CDR3 is TGTGCCAGCAGCTCGACGACAGGGACCTCCTACGAGCAGTACTTC. This sequence joins TRBV7-9 and TRBJ2-7; 7 positions match TRBD1. In germline, CDR1 is SEHNR, CDR2 FQNEAQ (reference sequence). Trimming removed 4 bases from V and 0 bases from J; junction bases left unmatched: 6. The CDR3 is 15 residues long.

This clonotype was picked up many times. The V call is TRBV25-1, the J call TRBJ1-4; perhaps TRBD1 as D (6 bases). The CDR3 has 17 residues. Trimming shortened V by 1 base and J by 3 bases, and 15 bases separated the two germline ends. Germline lookup yields CDR1 MGHDK and CDR2 SYGVNS. CDR3 bases: TGTGCCAGCAGTGAATTTGCGGGGGCGCTGGCTAATGAAAAACTGTTTTTT. Translated, it gives CASSEFAGALANEKLFF. The complete variable domain, with remaining parts taken from reference TRBV25-1 and TRBJ1-4, reads EADIYQTPRYLVIGTGKKITLECSQTMGHDKMYWYQQDPGMELHLIHYSYGVNSTEKGDLSSESTVSRIRTEHFPLTLESARPSHTSQYLCASSEFAGALANEKLFFGSGTQLSVL.

This clonotype was seen a handful of times. V and J are TRBV11-3 and TRBJ2-1; D may be TRBD1 (6 bases). Trimming removed 5 bases from V and 7 bases from J, with 15 bases in between. Germline V gene lookup returns CDR1 SGHNT and CDR2 YENEEA. This CDR3 is 14 amino acids long. The CDR3 sequence is CASSEGERWNEQFF. CDR3 bases: TGTGCCAGCAGCGAGGGGGAGCGGTGGAATGAGCAGTTCTTC.

The V and J genes are TRBV3-1 and TRBJ2-5; 14 bases line up with TRBD2. TRBJ2-7 matches the DNA end more closely, so the J call is doubtful. The CDR3 is 19 residues long. In germline, CDR1 is LGHDT, CDR2 YNNKEL (reference sequence). CDR3 sequence (DNA): TGTGCCAGCAGCCGCACACCGGGACTAGCGGGGGAAAGAGGCTACGAGCAGTACTTC. Amino acids: CASSRTPGLAGERGYEQYF.

With regard to this clonotype: A much larger clonotype is one base distant, so this may be a read error. The rearrangement joins TRBV12-3 or TRBV12-4 to TRBJ2-5; TRBD1 matches at 7 bases. The CDR3 runs to 16 residues. Written as DNA, the CDR3 is TGTGCCAGCAGCCCCCACGGAAGGGACAGCCAAGAGACCCGGTACTTC. Translating it yields CASSPHGRDSQETRYF.

V is TRBV9 and J is TRBJ2-5; no clear D. Trimming stripped 0 bases from V and 7 bases from J, with 16 bases between. The CDR3 covers 15 residues. The germline CDR1 and CDR2 sequences are SGDLS and YYNGEE. The CDR3 DNA reads TGTGCCAGCAGCGTAGACTGGGGTGGGAAGGCGACCCAGTACTTC. It encodes CASSVDWGGKATQYF.

A word on this clonotype: With a much larger clone just one base away, this may be a read error. This chain joins TRBV5-1 and TRBJ2-1, with D perhaps being TRBD1 or TRBD2 (5 bases each). The V end was cut by 2 bases, the J end by 10 bases, with 19 bases between. Germline V CDR1 and CDR2: SGHRS, YFSETQ. The CDR3 covers 15 residues. Here the CDR3 reads CASSLGTAEAYEQFF. The CDR3 DNA reads as TGCGCCAGCAGCTTAGGGACCGCGGAGGCGTACGAGCAGTTCTTC.

In its sample, this clonotype was seen a few times. This chain's CDR3 is CASSPRLAGYNEQFF. CDR3 nucleotide sequence: TGTGCCAGCAGCCCTCGACTAGCGGGGTACAATGAGCAGTTCTTC. The J gene is TRBJ2-1, the V gene TRBV9; 11 bases map to TRBD2. The V gene end was trimmed by 4 bases and the J gene end by 4 bases; junction bases not matched to a gene: 4. Germline CDR1 SGDLS, CDR2 YYNGEE. The CDR3 has 15 residues.

About this clonotype: A much larger clone lies a single base off, so this may be a read error. The rearrangement links TRBV29-1 to TRBJ2-1; 7 nucleotides align to TRBD1. The CDR3 covers 16 residues. Germline CDR1 SQVTM, CDR2 ANQGSEA. The V gene end was trimmed by 4 bases and the J gene end by 1 base; junction bases not matched to a gene: 10. This CDR3 is CSVGEGTGASYNEQFF. The CDR3, as DNA: TGCAGCGTTGGAGAGGGTACAGGGGCTTCCTACAATGAGCAGTTCTTC.

The chain carries TRBV27 and TRBJ2-2; D assignment may be TRBD1 or TRBD2 (5 bases each). V dropped 3 bases and J dropped 5 bases, with 7 bases sitting between them. This CDR3 contains 13 residues. From germline, CDR1 is MNHEY and CDR2 SMNVEV (reference sequence). CDR3 amino acids: CASSLRGTGELFF. CDR3 nucleotide sequence: TGTGCCAGCAGTTTGAGGGGTACCGGGGAGCTGTTTTTT.

This clonotype was observed at least ten times. The rearrangement links TRBV29-1 to TRBJ1-1; the D is unclear. V gave up 2 bases and J gave up 7 bases, with 17 bases separating them. This CDR3 has 14 amino acids. Per germline, CDR1 SQVTM and CDR2 ANQGSEA. The CDR3 is CSVEMADKGYEAFF. CDR3 nucleotide sequence: TGCAGCGTTGAAATGGCCGACAAAGGATATGAAGCTTTCTTT.

This clonotype was detected only a few times. V is TRBV7-3 and J is TRBJ2-2; the D gene is possibly TRBD2 (5 bases). Germline CDR1 and CDR2: SGHTA and FQGTGA. The CDR3 consists of 13 residues. The ends were cut back, 5 bases at V and 4 bases at J, with 8 bases in the middle. The CDR3, as DNA: TGTGCCAGCAGCCAAACTAGCACCGGGGAGCTGTTTTTT. Translated: CASSQTSTGELFF.

In its sample, this clonotype was seen a few times. CDR3 region: CASSGISTEAFF. The CDR3 DNA reads TGTGCCAGCAGCGGGATTTCTACTGAAGCTTTCTTT. The chain joins TRBV7-9 to TRBJ1-1; D gene uncertain. This CDR3 comprises 12 residues. The germline V and J ends were trimmed by 5 bases and 5 bases, with 9 bases remaining between them. Looked up from germline, CDR1 is SEHNR and CDR2 is FQNEAQ (reference sequence).

The rearrangement joins TRBV5-6 to TRBJ2-1; D is ambiguous. The CDR3 sequence is 13 residues long. Germline-derived CDR1 and CDR2 are SGHDT and YYEEEE. Trimming shortened V by 3 bases and J by 5 bases, and 9 bases separated the two germline ends. The CDR3 DNA sequence: TGTGCCAGCAGCTATCAGATGAACAATGAGCAGTTCTTC. It translates to CASSYQMNNEQFF.

V gene TRBV5-6 combines with J gene TRBJ2-1, with TRBD1 matching 10 bases. The CDR3 length is 14 residues. V dropped 3 bases and J dropped 7; count of bases not matched to a gene: 4. Per germline, CDR1 SGHDT and CDR2 YYEEEE. CDR3 loop: CASSSAGQGNEQFF. In nucleotides, the CDR3 is TGTGCCAGCAGCTCCGCGGGACAGGGGAATGAGCAGTTCTTC.

Comments on this clonotype: A much larger clone sits a single nucleotide away, making a read error possible. The rearrangement uses TRBV10-1 and TRBJ2-4, with D uncertain. The CDR3 has 17 residues. CDR1 WNHNN and CDR2 SYGVQD come from the germline V gene (reference sequence). CDR3 DNA: TGCGCCAGCAGTGAGGTGATGTCGGCAGGCGCCAGAAACATTCAGTACTTC. Translating it yields CASSEVMSAGARNIQYF.